This note documents a single TCR beta chain sequence. Its recognized antigen is unknown. Its ends do not fully match the called genes, so a read error is possible. The data originate from a study of blood T cells in healthy people across ages (dated by TCRdb to 2014 to 2015). Regarding the complete study: In model experiments, template switching captured about one uniquely barcoded TCR beta cDNA molecule for every two T cells. Using deep sequencing normalized with unique cDNA molecular identifiers, the study measured how TCR beta repertoire diversity changes with age. The donors were divided into four age groups: young (average approximately 17 years), middle-aged (approximately 39), aged (around 67) and long-lived (roughly 88). To avoid experimental bias, donors of different ages were randomly spread across the sequencing lanes. Using the same blood draw, the study looked at two additional independent replicas of 1 million unique cDNA reads for two donors, one aged 18 to 30 and the other aged 80 or older. What the study reported, not specific to this receptor: Because profiling used bulk unsorted PBMCs, naive and antigen-experienced compartments could not be compared conclusively. The long-lived group showed more naive CD4+ T cells, fewer expanded clones and increased TCR diversity than the aged group, suggesting age selection. As age increased, observed TCR beta diversity per million T cells dropped in a roughly linear way, and a significant reduction was already evident by age around 41. The CMV infection status of donors was not known, potentially confounding age-related changes in expanded clonotypes. Observed TCR beta diversity correlated strongly with the percentage of naive T cells measured by flow cytometry. Estimates of total diversity from one million sequenced T cells were regarded as lower bounds and underestimates.

Library preparation was by 5' RACE. Instrument on record: Illumina HiSeq 2500. A second PCR of roughly 7 to 11 cycles was run with a J-beta primer mix and a sample-barcoded 5' primer. Each TCR beta cDNA molecule received a unique molecular identifier from a template-switch 5' adaptor carrying 12 random nucleotides. Each sample yielded at least 3 million CDR3-containing paired-end reads. First-strand cDNA was synthesized from all RNA with the Mint cDNA synthesis kit, primed by a TRBC-specific oligonucleotide. All cDNA was treated with uracil-DNA glycosylase and then went through a first 18-cycle PCR with the universal primers M1SS and BC2_uni_R. As for the authors' bioinformatics: Each sample was normalized by randomly selecting 1 million high-quality reads, each carrying a distinct molecular identifier. Instead of being binned into consensus sequences, reads that shared molecular identifiers were thrown out. MiTCR, set to a Q25 quality threshold and the strictest error-elimination algorithm, was used for CDR3 identification, clonotype clustering and error correction. A nonparametric unseen species model with Euler transformation was used to estimate lower-bound total TCR beta diversity. The raw public reads went through TCRdb reprocessing: fastp at Q25, MiXCR clone calling, in-frame beta chains kept. Entries that share a CDR3 protein sequence are merged under the most common genes and DNA. In this record, the V and J calls reflect TCRdb's handling and not the investigators' own analysis. The table for this sample lists around 990,000 distinct CDR3 sequences; 35% to 45% of them were counted only once. Roughly 13% of the sample belongs to the ten largest clones.

Systemically healthy Caucasian individuals from Russia, 35 to 50 in total and aged roughly 6 to 100 years, were included as donors. Ten milliliters of peripheral blood were drawn from each donor into EDTA-treated Vacutainer tubes. Ficoll-Paque density-gradient centrifugation was used to isolate PBMCs, with at least 6.5 million per sample. Total RNA, at least 6 micrograms per sample, was extracted from PBMCs with Trizol reagent. Naive CD45RAhigh/CD27high T cell percentages were measured by flow cytometry on a PBMC aliquot from every donor. Sequencing was performed on blood. This TCR was recovered from a man younger than 35 in good health.

For the CDR3, the sequence is CTSSLSVQGGYTF. The nucleotide sequence reads as follows: TGTACCAGCAGTTTATCGGTGCAAGGAGGCTACACCTTC. The chain employs TRBV12-3 or TRBV12-4 and TRBJ1-2; the D gene identity is not certain. Spanning cysteine to phenylalanine, the CDR3 consists of 13 amino acids. Only the CDR3 portion is preserved as DNA: 39 bases, with reading frame beginning at the first base.